The source of this TCR beta chain is a study of T cells after yellow fever vaccination (dated by TCRdb to the late 2010s). With regard to the full study: The SMART-Seq v4 Ultra Low Input RNA kit was used to prepare libraries from fractions with low cell numbers. To follow T-cell clones before and after both primary and booster YFV17D yellow fever vaccination, bulk TCR alpha and beta repertoires underwent longitudinal sequencing. Two healthy male donors, one aged 18 to 30 and one aged 30 to 40 years, made up the cohort. Blood was collected at multiple timepoints before and after primary and secondary immunization, and bulk PBMC replicates and cell subsets were isolated. Study-wide conclusions, independent of this receptor: A small share of clonotypes occurred in both CD4 and CD8 compartments, likely arising from convergent recombination. Because abundant contaminating clonotypes from the bulk population could be contained in FACS-sorted repertoires, computational filtering was required. Most clones expanded after primary vaccination were re-detected after the booster (approximately 95% of CD4 and about nine tenths of CD8), suggesting broad memory maintenance. Because only two donors were included in the study, the extent to which the findings can be generalized is limited. Compared with the primary T-cell response, the secondary T-cell response was weaker but faster, peaking on day 5 rather than day 15.

This clonotype came up many times. No cognate antigen has been identified for it. One base away there is no much larger clone; base qualities are not given. TCR cDNA was made using 5'RACE template switching, a step that added a universal primer site and unique molecular identifiers. Priming for cDNA synthesis came from both the TCR alpha and TCR beta constant segments. Library amplification involved two PCR steps, and the second step added sample barcodes and sequencing adapters. Sequencing of libraries was done on Illumina HiSeq 2500 (2x100 bp) or NovaSeq (2x150 bp). Under the source paper's analysis protocol: MIGEC was used to demultiplex reads and collapse the reads into UMI consensus sequences, and MiXCR was used for V(D)J alignment. Vaccine-responding clonotypes were identified with edgeR using replicate PBMC samples, with FDR below 0.01 and a log2 fold change above 5 up to day 15 being required. Each bulk clonotype was labeled CD4 or CD8 based on which sequenced repertoire, CD4 or CD8, contained the clonotype at higher abundance. In TCRdb, the public reads were trimmed at Q25 with fastp and aligned with MiXCR, with productive beta chains retained. Every distinct CDR3 protein forms one entry, paired with its most common genes and DNA. TCRdb's processing, not the study's, gives the V and J calls here. The sample records tens of thousands of distinct CDR3 sequences, approximately 6.1% of which are singletons. Under 45% of the sample belongs to the ten largest clones.

The germline V gene yields LGHNA for CDR1 and YSLEER for CDR2. V gives up 4 bases and J gives up 4 bases, and the segment between their germline ends measures 13 bases. The CDR3, from cysteine to phenylalanine, totals 14 residues. Only the CDR3 portion is preserved as DNA: 42 bases, with reading frame beginning at the first base. Sample treatment or condition, as interpreted from the label and publication: live attenuated yellow fever vaccine strain. A standard Ficoll-Paque protocol was used to isolate PBMCs from peripheral blood. Dynabeads CD4 and CD8 positive selection kits were used to isolate CD4 and CD8 T-cell fractions. RNA was extracted with TriZol from bulk PBMCs, CD4 and CD8 fractions, and dextramer-positive and dextramer-negative fractions.

Sequenced here: CD8+ T cells sorted from PBMCs, sampled approximately 47 days after the first yellow fever vaccination. The clonotype comes from a man aged 18 to 29 who received the YFV17D yellow fever vaccine. The chain is made from TRBV4-3 and TRBJ2-5, and possibly TRBD1, on 6 matching bases. In nucleotides, the sequence is TGCGCCAGCAGCCTCTTCAGGGGAACAGAGACCCAGTACTTC. This is translated as CASSLFRGTETQYF.